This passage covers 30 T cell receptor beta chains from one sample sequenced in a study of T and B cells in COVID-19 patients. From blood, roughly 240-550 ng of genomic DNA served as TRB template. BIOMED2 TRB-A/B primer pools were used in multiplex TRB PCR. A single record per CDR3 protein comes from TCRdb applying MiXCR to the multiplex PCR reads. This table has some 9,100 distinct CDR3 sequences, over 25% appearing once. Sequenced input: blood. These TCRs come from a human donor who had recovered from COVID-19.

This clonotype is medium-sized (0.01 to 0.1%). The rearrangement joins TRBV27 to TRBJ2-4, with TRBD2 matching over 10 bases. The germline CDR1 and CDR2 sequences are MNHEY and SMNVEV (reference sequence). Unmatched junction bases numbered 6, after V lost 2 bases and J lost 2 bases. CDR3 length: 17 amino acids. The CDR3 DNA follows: TGTGCCAGCAGTTTAGCTCCTAGCGGGGGCCCCAAAAACATTCAGTACTTC. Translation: CASSLAPSGGPKNIQYF.

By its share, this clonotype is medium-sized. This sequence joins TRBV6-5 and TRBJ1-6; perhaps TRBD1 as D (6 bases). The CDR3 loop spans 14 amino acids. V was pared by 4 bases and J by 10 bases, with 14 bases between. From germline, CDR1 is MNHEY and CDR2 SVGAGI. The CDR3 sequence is CASSSDSAWSPLHF. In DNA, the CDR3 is TGTGCCAGCAGTTCGGACAGCGCGTGGTCACCCCTCCACTTT.

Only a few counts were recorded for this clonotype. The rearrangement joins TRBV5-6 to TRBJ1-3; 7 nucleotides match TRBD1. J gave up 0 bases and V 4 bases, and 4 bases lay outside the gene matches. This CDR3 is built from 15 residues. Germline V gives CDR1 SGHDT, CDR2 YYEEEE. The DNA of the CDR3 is TGTGCCAGCAGCCTGACAGGGTCCTCTGGAAACACCATATATTTT. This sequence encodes CASSLTGSSGNTIYF.

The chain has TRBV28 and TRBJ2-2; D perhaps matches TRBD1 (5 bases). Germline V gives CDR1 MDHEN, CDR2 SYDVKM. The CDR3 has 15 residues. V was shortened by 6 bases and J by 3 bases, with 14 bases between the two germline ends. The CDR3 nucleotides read TGTGCCAGCAGAGTGGTTAGGGGTGACACCGGGGAGCTGTTTTTT. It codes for CASRVVRGDTGELFF.

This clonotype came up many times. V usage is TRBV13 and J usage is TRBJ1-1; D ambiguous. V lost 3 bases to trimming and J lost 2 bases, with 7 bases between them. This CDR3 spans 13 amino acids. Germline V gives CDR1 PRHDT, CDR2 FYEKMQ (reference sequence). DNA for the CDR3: TGTGCCAGCAGCTTGGACCCAAACACTGAAGCTTTCTTT. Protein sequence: CASSLDPNTEAFF. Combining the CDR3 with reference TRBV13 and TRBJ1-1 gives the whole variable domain AAGVIQSPRHLIKEKRETATLKCYPIPRHDTVYWYQQGPGQDPQFLISFYEKMQSDKGSIPDRFSAQQFSDYHSELNMSSLELGDSALYFCASSLDPNTEAFFGQGTRLTVV.

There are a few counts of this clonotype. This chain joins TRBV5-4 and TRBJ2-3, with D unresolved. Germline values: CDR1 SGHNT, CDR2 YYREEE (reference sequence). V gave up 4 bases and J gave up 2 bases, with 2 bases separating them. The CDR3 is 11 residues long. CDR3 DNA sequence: TGTGCCAGCAGCCTCACAGATACGCAGTATTTT. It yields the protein CASSLTDTQYF.

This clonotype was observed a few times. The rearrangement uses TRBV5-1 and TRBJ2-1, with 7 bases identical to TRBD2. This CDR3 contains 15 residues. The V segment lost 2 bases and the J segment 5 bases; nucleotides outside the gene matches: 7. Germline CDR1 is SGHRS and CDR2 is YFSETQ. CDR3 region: CASSFLAGGHNEQFF. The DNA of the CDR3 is TGCGCCAGCAGCTTTTTAGCGGGTGGCCACAATGAGCAGTTCTTC.

The CDR3 DNA sequence: TGTGCCAGCACCGGGACGTCCGGGGAGCTGTTTTTT. Translated: CASTGTSGELFF. V and J are TRBV7-6 and TRBJ2-2; D may be TRBD1 or TRBD2 (5 bases each). CDR3 size: 12 residues. The germline V gene has CDR1 SGHVS and CDR2 FNYEAQ. The V end was cut by 7 bases, the J end by 6 bases, with 9 bases between.

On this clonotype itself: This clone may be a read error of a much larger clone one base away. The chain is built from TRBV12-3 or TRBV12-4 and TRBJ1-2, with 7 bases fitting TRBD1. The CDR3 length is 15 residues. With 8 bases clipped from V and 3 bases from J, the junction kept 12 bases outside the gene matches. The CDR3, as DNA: TGTGCCAGCTCCAACCCAGGGGGGCAGTACTATGGCTACACCTTC. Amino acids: CASSNPGGQYYGYTF.

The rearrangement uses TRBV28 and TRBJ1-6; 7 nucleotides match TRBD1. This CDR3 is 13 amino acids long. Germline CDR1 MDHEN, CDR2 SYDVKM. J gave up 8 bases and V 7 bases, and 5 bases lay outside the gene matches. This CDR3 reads CASIRQGDSPLHF. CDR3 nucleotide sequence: TGTGCCAGCATCCGACAGGGAGATTCACCCCTCCACTTT. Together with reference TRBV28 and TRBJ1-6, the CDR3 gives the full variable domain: DVKVTQSSRYLVKRTGEKVFLECVQDMDHENMFWYRQDPGLGLRLIYFSYDVKMKEKGDIPEGYSVSREKKERFSLILESASTNQTSMYLCASIRQGDSPLHFGNGTRLTVT.

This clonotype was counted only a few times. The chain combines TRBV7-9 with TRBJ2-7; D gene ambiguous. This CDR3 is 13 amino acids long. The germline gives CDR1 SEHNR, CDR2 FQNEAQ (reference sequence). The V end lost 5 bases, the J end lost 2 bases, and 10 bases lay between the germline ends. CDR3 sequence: CASSPPLAYEQYV. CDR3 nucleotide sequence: TGTGCCAGCAGCCCCCCACTCGCCTACGAGCAGTACGTC.

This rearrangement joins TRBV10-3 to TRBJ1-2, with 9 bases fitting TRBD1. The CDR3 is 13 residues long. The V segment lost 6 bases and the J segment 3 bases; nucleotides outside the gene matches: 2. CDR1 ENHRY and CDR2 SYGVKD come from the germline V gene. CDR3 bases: TGTGCCATCAGGACAGGGGGGTACTATGGCTACACCTTC. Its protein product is CAIRTGGYYGYTF.

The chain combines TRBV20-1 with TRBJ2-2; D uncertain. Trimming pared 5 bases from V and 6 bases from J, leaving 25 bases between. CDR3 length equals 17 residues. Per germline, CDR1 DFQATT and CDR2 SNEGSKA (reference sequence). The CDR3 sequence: CSAFRVLGAPRAGELFF. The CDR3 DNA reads TGCAGTGCTTTCCGGGTTCTCGGCGCCCCTCGGGCCGGGGAGCTGTTTTTT.

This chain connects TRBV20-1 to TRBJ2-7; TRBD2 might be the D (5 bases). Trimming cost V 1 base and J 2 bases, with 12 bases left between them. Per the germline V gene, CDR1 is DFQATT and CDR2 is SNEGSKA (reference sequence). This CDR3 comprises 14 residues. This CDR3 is CSARAIGEPYEQYF. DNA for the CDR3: TGCAGTGCTAGAGCAATCGGGGAGCCCTACGAGCAGTACTTC.

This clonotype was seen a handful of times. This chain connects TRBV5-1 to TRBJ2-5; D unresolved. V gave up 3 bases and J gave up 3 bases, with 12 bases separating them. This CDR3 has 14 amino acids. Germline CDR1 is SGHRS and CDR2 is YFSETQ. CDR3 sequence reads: CASSSLWVKETQYF. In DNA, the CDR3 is TGCGCCAGCAGCTCCCTTTGGGTGAAAGAGACCCAGTACTTC.

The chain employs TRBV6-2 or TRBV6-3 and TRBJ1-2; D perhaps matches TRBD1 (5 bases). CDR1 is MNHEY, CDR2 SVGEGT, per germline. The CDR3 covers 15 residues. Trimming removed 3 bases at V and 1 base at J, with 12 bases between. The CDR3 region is CASSYRSQGNYGYTF. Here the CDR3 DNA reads TGTGCCAGCAGTTATCGATCGCAGGGTAACTATGGCTACACCTTC.

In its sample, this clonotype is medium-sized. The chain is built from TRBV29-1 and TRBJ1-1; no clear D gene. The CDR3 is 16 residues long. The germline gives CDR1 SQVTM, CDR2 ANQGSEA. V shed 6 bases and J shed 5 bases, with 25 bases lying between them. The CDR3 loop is CSVAKSAQIWNTEAFF. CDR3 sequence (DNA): TGCAGCGTGGCTAAGAGCGCGCAAATTTGGAATACTGAAGCTTTCTTT.

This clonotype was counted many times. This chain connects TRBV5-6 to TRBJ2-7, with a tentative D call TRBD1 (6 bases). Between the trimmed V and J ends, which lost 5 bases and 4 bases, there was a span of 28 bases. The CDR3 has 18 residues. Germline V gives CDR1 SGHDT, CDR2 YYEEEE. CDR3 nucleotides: TGTGCCAGCAGTCTATCAAGCCACAGGGCCCTCAAACTTTACGAGCAGTACGTC. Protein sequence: CASSLSSHRALKLYEQYV.

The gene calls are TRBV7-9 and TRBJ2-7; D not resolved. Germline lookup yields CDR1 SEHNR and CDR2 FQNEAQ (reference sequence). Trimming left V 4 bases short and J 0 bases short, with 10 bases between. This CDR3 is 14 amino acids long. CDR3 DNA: TGTGCCAGCAGCTCAGAAGTAAGCTCCTACGAGCAGTACTTC. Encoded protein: CASSSEVSSYEQYF. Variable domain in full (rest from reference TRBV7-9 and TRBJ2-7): DTGVSQNPRHKITKRGQNVTFRCDPISEHNRLYWYRQTLGQGPEFLTYFQNEAQLEKSRLLSDRFSAERPKGSFSTLEIQRTEQGDSAMYLCASSSEVSSYEQYFGPGTRLTVT.

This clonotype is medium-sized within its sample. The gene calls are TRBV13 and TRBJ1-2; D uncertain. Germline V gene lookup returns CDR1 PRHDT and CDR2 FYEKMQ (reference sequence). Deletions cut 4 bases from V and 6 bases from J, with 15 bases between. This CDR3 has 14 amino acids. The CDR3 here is CASSSSGRVNGYTF. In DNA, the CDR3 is TGTGCCAGCAGCTCGTCGGGGAGGGTGAATGGCTACACCTTC.

Written as DNA, the CDR3 is TGCGCCAGCAGCCGAGGGACAGAAAACACCGGGGAGCTGTTTTTT. Translation: CASSRGTENTGELFF. The chain links TRBV5-1 to TRBJ2-2; TRBD1 matches 7 bases. Germline CDR1 reads SGHRS; CDR2 reads YFSETQ. CDR3 length equals 15 residues. Trimming cost V 4 bases and J 2 bases; bases outside gene matches: 5.

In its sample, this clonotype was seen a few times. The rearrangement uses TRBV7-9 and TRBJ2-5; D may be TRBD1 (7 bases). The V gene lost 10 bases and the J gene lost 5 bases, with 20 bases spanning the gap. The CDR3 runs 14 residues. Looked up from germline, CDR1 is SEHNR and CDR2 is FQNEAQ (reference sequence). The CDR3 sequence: CATSPRGAGETQYF. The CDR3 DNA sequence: TGTGCCACATCCCCCAGGGGGGCGGGTGAGACCCAGTACTTC.

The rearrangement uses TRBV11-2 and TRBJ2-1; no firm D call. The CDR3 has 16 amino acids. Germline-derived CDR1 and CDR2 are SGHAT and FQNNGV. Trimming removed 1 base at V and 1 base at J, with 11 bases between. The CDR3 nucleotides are TGTGCCAGCAGCTTAGGGTCTAAACCTTCCTACAATGAGCAGTTCTTC. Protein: CASSLGSKPSYNEQFF. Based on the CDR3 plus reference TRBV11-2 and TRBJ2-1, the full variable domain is EAGVAQSPRYKIIEKRQSVAFWCNPISGHATLYWYQQILGQGPKLLIQFQNNGVVDDSQLPKDRFSAERLKGVDSTLKIQPAKLEDSAVYLCASSLGSKPSYNEQFFGPGTRLTVL.

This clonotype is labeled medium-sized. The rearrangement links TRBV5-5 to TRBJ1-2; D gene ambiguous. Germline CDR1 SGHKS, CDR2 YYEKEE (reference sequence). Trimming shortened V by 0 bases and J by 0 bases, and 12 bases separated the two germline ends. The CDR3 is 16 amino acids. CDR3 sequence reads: CASSLARVSSNYGYTF. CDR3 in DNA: TGTGCCAGCAGCTTGGCCCGAGTTTCCTCTAACTATGGCTACACCTTC.

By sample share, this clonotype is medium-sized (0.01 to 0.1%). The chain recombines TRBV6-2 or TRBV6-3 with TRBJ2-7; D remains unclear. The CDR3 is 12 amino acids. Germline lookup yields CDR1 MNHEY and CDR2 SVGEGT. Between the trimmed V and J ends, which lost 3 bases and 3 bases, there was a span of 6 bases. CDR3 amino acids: CASSYPGYEQYV. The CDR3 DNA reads TGTGCCAGCAGTTATCCAGGCTACGAGCAGTACGTC.

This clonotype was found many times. In nucleotides, the CDR3 is TGTGCCAGCAGCCCTACAGGGGGCGGCGGCTACACCTTC. It encodes CASSPTGGGGYTF. This chain connects TRBV12-3 or TRBV12-4 to TRBJ1-2; 9 nucleotides align to TRBD1. V was clipped by 6 bases and J by 8 bases; unmatched bases: 7. CDR3 length: 13 amino acids.

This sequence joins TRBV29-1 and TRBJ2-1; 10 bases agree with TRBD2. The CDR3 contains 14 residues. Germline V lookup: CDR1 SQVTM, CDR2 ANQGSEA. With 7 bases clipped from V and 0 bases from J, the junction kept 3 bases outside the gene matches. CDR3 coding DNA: TGCAGCGCCGGACTAGCGGACTCCTACAATGAGCAGTTCTTC. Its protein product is CSAGLADSYNEQFF.

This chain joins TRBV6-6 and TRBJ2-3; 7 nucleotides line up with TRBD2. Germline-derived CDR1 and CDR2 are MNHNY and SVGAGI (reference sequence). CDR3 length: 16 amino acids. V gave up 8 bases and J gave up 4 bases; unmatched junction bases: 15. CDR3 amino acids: CASRSRGLSYPDTQYF. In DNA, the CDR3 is TGTGCCAGCCGTTCTCGGGGACTATCTTACCCAGATACGCAGTATTTT.

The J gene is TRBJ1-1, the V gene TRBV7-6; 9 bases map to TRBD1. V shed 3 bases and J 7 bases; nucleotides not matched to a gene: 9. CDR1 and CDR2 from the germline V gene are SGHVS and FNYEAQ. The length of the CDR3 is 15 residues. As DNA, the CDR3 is TGTGCCAGCAGCTTCCGGGACAGGGCCAAGGGTGAAGCTTTCTTT. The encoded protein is CASSFRDRAKGEAFF.

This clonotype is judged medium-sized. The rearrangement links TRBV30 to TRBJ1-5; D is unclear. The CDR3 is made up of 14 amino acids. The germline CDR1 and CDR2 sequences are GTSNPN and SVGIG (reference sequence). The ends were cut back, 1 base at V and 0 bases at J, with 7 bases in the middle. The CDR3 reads CAWSADSSNQPQHF. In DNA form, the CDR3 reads TGTGCCTGGAGTGCCGACTCTAGCAATCAGCCCCAGCATTTT.